This T cell receptor beta chain was captured by sequencing in a study of blood T cells in healthy people across ages. V was clipped by 6 bases and J by 8 bases, with 19 bases between them. This CDR3 contains 14 residues. CDR1 SEHNR and CDR2 FQNEAQ come from the germline V gene (reference sequence). Study conclusions and caveats: Higher diversity and more naive CD4+ cells were features of long-lived donors, compared to aged donors.

This clonotype was seen more than once but under ten times. Its antigen remains unknown. Together with a sample-barcoded 5' primer, a J-beta primer mix was included in a second PCR lasting roughly 6 to 12 cycles. Tagging of each cDNA molecule was performed by a template-switch adaptor with 12 random nucleotides. TCRdb processed the 5' RACE reads anew with MiXCR; each CDR3 protein has one entry. The table lists about 600,000 distinct CDR3 sequences, about 45% of them singletons. Sequenced: blood. This receptor was taken from an elderly man in good health. The chain links TRBV7-9 to TRBJ1-2, with D unclear. CDR3 loop: CASSPASAALGYTF. For the CDR3, the DNA is TGTGCCAGCAGTCCAGCCTCAGCCGCCTTGGGCTACACCTTC.